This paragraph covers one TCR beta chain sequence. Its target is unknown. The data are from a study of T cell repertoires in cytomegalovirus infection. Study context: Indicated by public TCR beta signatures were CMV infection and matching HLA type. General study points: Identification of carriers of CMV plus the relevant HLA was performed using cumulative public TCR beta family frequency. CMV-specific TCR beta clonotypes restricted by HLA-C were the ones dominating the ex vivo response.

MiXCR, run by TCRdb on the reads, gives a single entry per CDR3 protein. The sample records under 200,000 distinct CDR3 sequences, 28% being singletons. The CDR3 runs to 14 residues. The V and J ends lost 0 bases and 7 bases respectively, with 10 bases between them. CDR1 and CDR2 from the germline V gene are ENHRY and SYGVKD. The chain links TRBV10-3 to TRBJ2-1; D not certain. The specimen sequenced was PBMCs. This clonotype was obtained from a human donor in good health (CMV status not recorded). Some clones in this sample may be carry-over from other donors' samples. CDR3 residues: CAISESVGPNEQFF. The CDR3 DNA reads TGTGCCATCAGTGAGTCAGTAGGGCCAAATGAGCAGTTCTTC.